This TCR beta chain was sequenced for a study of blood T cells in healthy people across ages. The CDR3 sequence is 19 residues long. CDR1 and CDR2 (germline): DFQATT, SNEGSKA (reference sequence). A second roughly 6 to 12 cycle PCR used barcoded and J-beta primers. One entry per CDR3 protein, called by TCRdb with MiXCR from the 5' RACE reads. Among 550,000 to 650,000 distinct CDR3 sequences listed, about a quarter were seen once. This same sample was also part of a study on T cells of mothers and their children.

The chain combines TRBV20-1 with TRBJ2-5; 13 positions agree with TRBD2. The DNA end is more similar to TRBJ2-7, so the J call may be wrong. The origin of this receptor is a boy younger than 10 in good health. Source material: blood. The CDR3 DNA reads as TGCAGTGCTAGTTCGTGGACTAGCGGGAGTAATTTTCGCTCCTACGAGCAGTACTTC. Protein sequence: CSASSWTSGSNFRSYEQYF.